This TCR beta chain was observed in a study of spatial heterogeneity in lung cancer (dated by TCRdb to between 2018 and 2021). Some background on the complete study: More beta-chain than alpha-chain transcripts were consistently detected, likely reflecting higher beta-chain transcript abundance. In tumor regions, TCR transcript counts showed a strong correlation with a T cell transcriptional module score derived from matched bulk RNA-seq. In the raw uncorrected reads, each unique combination of TCR and UMI appeared more than ten times on average. TCR alpha and beta repertoires were quantitatively compared across multiple tumor regions, matched nontumor lung and blood in non-small cell lung cancer. Nonsynonymous mutation counts, determined by whole-exome sequencing of tumor tissue, were related to TCR repertoire features. At surgery, over 200 tumor regions, around 65 matched nontumor lung samples and 45 to 60 PBMC samples were TCR-sequenced for both alpha and beta chains. Overall results and qualifications from the work: Counts of ubiquitous and regional expanded TCRs were found to correlate with counts of ubiquitous and regional nonsynonymous mutations, respectively. The number of expanded intratumoral alpha and beta TCRs correlated with the tumor nonsynonymous mutation count. Additional single-cell paired TCR alpha and beta sequencing was considered necessary to confirm, at a functional level, the hypothesis that regional TCRs recognize regional mutations. TCR-seq was estimated to cover only roughly 7% of tumor T cells for alpha chains and about 13% for beta chains.

In the case of this clonotype: Its antigen remains unidentified. Base qualities are not at hand, and no much larger clone is one base apart.

Unmatched junction bases come to 12, with V trimmed by 5 bases and J by 3 bases. CDR1 and CDR2, per the germline V gene (reference sequence), are SGHNT and YYREEE. Spanning cysteine to phenylalanine, the CDR3 consists of 17 amino acids. Of all the DNA, just the CDR3 is kept, 51 bases in frame from base 1. This specimen's time point label, interpreted: sample taken at primary tumor resection. Donors were some 67 patients with early-stage, untreated non-small cell lung cancer from the lung TRACERx cohort. Without any cell sorting, TCR sequencing was performed on whole RNA extracted either from tumor and nontumor lung tissue or from cryopreserved PBMC samples. Only patients with enough RNA available from two or more tumor regions were chosen for TCR sequencing. Before selection, tumor and adjacent nontumor lung specimens were reviewed by a lung pathologist. The library relied on 5' RACE. This sample was sequenced with a NextSeq 500. To allow correction of PCR and sequencing errors, the TCR library protocol tagged every TCR cDNA molecule with a unique molecular identifier. The study's own analysis went as follows. TCR identification, UMI-based error correction and CDR3 extraction were performed with Decombinator tools. Expanded TCRs were defined as those above a frequency of 2 per 1,000, corresponding to the top 1% of the tumor frequency distribution. Expanded tumor TCRs statistically deemed absent (corrected P<0.05) from at least one tumor region were classed as regional, and all other expanded tumor TCRs were classed as ubiquitous. Renyi diversity was computed with the R vegan package after each repertoire had been subsampled 100 times to 5,000 TCRs. CDR3 similarity networks were built from amino acid triplet string-kernel similarity, with CDR3s being connected when pairwise similarity was above 0.82. The raw public reads went through TCRdb reprocessing: fastp at Q25, MiXCR clone calling, in-frame beta chains kept. Rows are combined by CDR3 protein, so each entry shows the most common genes and DNA. The V and J calls were not made by the authors but by TCRdb's processing. In this sample the table shows roughly 9,000 distinct CDR3 sequences, roughly 6% of which occur a single time. The ten largest clones represent about 29% of the sample.

The receptor comes from a male donor with early-stage non-small cell lung cancer. Sequencing was performed on lung tumor tissue, taken at surgery. Recombination linked TRBV5-4 to TRBJ2-3; TRBD2 lines up with 10 middle nucleotides. The CDR3 is CASSPGPGLAVTDTQYF. At the DNA level, the sequence is TGTGCCAGCAGTCCCGGCCCCGGACTAGCGGTTACAGATACGCAGTATTTT.